This T cell receptor beta chain was profiled in a study of blood T cells in healthy people across ages. Ten or more counts support this clonotype. A J-beta primer mix and a sample-barcoded 5' primer were used in a second PCR of roughly 7 to 12 cycles. Using its own MiXCR run on the 5' RACE reads, TCRdb lists one record per CDR3 protein. Here the sample spans fewer than 900,000 distinct CDR3 sequences, more than 40% being singletons. This CDR3 contains 15 residues. From germline, CDR1 is LGHNA and CDR2 YSLEER. With 0 bases removed from V and 1 base from J, the gap between germline ends came to 9 bases.

This rearrangement joins TRBV4-3 to TRBJ2-5; tentative D call: TRBD1 (6 bases). This sequence originates from a woman aged 55-69 years in good health. Input material: blood. The CDR3: CASSQDRGFQETQYF. Here the CDR3 DNA reads TGCGCCAGCAGCCAAGACAGGGGCTTCCAAGAGACCCAGTACTTC.